The T cell receptor (beta chain) under discussion was sequenced for a study of blood T cell repertoires in COVID-19. Study at large: Samples of COVID-19 (acute and convalescent) were obtained from the United States, Italy and Spain. Sources were T cells, B-cell-depleted T cells, or PBMCs; the material itself was cDNA or gDNA.

Sequencing used immunoSEQ multiplex PCR; TCRdb keeps in-frame clones, though not all of them. Counted here are a few hundred thousand clones, 90% occurring once; the ten biggest clones make up about 0.57%. The CDR3 totals 17 residues. Germline CDR1 SQVTM, CDR2 ANQGSEA. J lost 7 bases, V lost 3 bases, and 14 bases had no gene match. The chain links TRBV29-1 to TRBJ2-1; 11 nucleotides align to TRBD2. The sequenced material came from PBMCs or T cells enriched from blood (not recorded which). The receptor comes from a man aged 18 to 29 who had recovered from COVID-19. The CDR3 bases are TGCAGCGTTGATCCCAAATATACTAGCGGGAGAGGTAATGAGCAGTTCTTC. This codes for CSVDPKYTSGRGNEQFF.